This passage covers 14 T cell receptor beta chains from one sample sequenced in a study of blood T cell repertoires in COVID-19. Assay used: immunoSEQ multiplex PCR; TCRdb lists only in-frame clones, some missing. Of 25,000 to 35,000 clones listed, 75% to 85% were seen once; the top ten hold over 25%. Sample: peripheral blood. The receptors shown here come from a man aged 65-85 years with active COVID-19.

This clone showed up just a few times. This chain links TRBV28 with TRBJ1-5, with TRBD1 identical over 9 bases. The V segment lost 6 bases and the J segment 4 bases; nucleotides outside the gene matches: 7. Germline CDR1 and CDR2: MDHEN and SYDVKM. This CDR3 has 15 amino acids. In nucleotides, the CDR3 is TGTGCCAGCAGACTGACAGGGGGTAGTAATCAGCCCCAGCATTTT. It codes for CASRLTGGSNQPQHF.

This chain joins TRBV7-6 and TRBJ1-3; 10 bases fit TRBD1. This CDR3 contains 15 residues. J was trimmed by 4 bases and V by 2 bases; bases with no gene match: 2. CDR1 and CDR2 (germline): SGHVS, FNYEAQ. The CDR3 DNA reads TGTGCCAGCAGCTTAAAGACAGGGGGCGGAAACACCATATATTTT. Amino acids: CASSLKTGGGNTIYF.

The V gene is TRBV27, the J gene TRBJ2-5, with 9 bases matching TRBD1. The germline gives CDR1 MNHEY, CDR2 SMNVEV (reference sequence). CDR3 size: 13 residues. V dropped 9 bases and J dropped 4; count of bases not matched to a gene: 6. CDR3 sequence: CASTTGGRETQYF. For the CDR3, the DNA is TGTGCCAGTACCACAGGGGGCCGAGAGACCCAGTACTTC.

The chain joins TRBV5-8 to TRBJ2-5; 7 positions agree with TRBD1. In germline, CDR1 is SGHTS, CDR2 YDEGEE. V lost 4 bases and J lost 3; bases outside the gene matches: 3. CDR3 length: 13 residues. The CDR3 nucleotides are TGTGCCAGCAGCCCCAGGGGGAAAGAGACCCAGTACTTC. Translation gives CASSPRGKETQYF.

The chain is built from TRBV5-1 and TRBJ2-1; 8 nucleotides match TRBD1. The CDR3 spans 14 residues. Losses at the gene ends were 4 bases for V and 8 bases for J; bases not matched to a gene: 8. Germline loops: CDR1 SGHRS, CDR2 YFSETQ. The CDR3 bases are TGCGCCAGCAGCCTCAGGGGGCGCTTCGATGAGCAGTTCTTC. Its protein is CASSLRGRFDEQFF.

The V gene is TRBV5-5, the J gene TRBJ1-1; 9 bases match TRBD1. The CDR3 consists of 15 residues. V lost 6 bases and J lost 5; bases outside the gene matches: 11. Germline CDR1 and CDR2: SGHKS and YYEKEE (reference sequence). The CDR3 nucleotides read TGTGCCAGCACCTTCACTACAGGGGGCGGAACTGAAGCTTTCTTT. It codes for CASTFTTGGGTEAFF.

This chain uses TRBV15 with TRBJ2-7, with TRBD1 matching 8 bases. Germline values: CDR1 LNHNV, CDR2 YYDKDF (reference sequence). The CDR3 spans 12 residues. The J segment lost 5 bases and the V segment lost 5 bases, leaving 2 bases of the junction unmatched. CDR3 nucleotides: TGTGCCACCAGCTCAGGGGGCGACGAGCAGTACTTC. Protein sequence: CATSSGGDEQYF.

V usage is TRBV21-1 and J usage is TRBJ2-7; the table's D gene call, TRBD2, was not cross checked with the DNA. TRBV21-1 is a pseudogene segment. There are 20 residues in the CDR3. The DNA of the CDR3 is TGTGCCAGCAGCTTATATTGTTCTAGCGGGACCTTTGGGGTAATCTACGAGCAGTACTTC. Translation: CASSLYCSSGTFGVIYEQYF.

The chain joins TRBV28 to TRBJ2-1, with D possibly matching TRBD1 (6 bases). The germline gives CDR1 MDHEN, CDR2 SYDVKM. The V and J ends lost 8 bases and 1 base respectively, with 15 bases between them. This CDR3 spans 15 amino acids. The CDR3 DNA follows: TGTGCCAGCCTTTCCCAGGGGCAGTCCTACAATGAGCAGTTCTTC. As protein: CASLSQGQSYNEQFF.

This chain uses TRBV5-5 with TRBJ2-2; tentative D call: TRBD1 (6 bases). This CDR3 contains 17 residues. CDR1 and CDR2 (germline): SGHKS, YYEKEE (reference sequence). Trimming left V 4 bases short and J 4 bases short, with 20 bases between. CDR3 DNA: TGTGCCAGCAGCCGCCTTCCGACGACAGGACCCACCGGGGAGCTGTTTTTT. It is translated as CASSRLPTTGPTGELFF.

For this clone: The identical CDR3 is also encoded by other nucleotide sequences in the sample. The rearrangement uses TRBV28 and TRBJ2-5; D remains ambiguous. The CDR3 spans 13 residues. Trimming left V 6 bases short and J 0 bases short, with 8 bases between. Germline lookup yields CDR1 MDHEN and CDR2 SYDVKM. The CDR3 is CASSPLYQETQYF. The CDR3 bases are TGTGCCAGCAGCCCACTGTACCAAGAGACCCAGTACTTC.

The genes are TRBV12-3 or TRBV12-4 and TRBJ2-2; the D gene is possibly TRBD1 (5 bases). V was cut by 2 bases and J by 8 bases, with 9 bases left in between. The CDR3 is made up of 13 amino acids. The CDR3 loop is CASSLQTEGELFF. CDR3 coding DNA: TGTGCCAGCAGTTTACAGACAGAAGGGGAGCTGTTTTTT.

The chain employs TRBV7-9 and TRBJ1-1; D gene ambiguous. CDR1 and CDR2 (germline): SEHNR, FQNEAQ (reference sequence). Trimming stripped 6 bases from V and 2 bases from J, with 13 bases between. CDR3 size: 14 residues. The CDR3: CASSLEGGNTEAFF. The CDR3, as DNA: TGTGCCAGCAGTCTAGAAGGTGGAAACACTGAAGCTTTCTTT.

This sequence joins TRBV14 and TRBJ2-6; the D gene is possibly TRBD2 (5 bases). The CDR3 loop spans 15 amino acids. Germline V gene lookup returns CDR1 SGHDN and CDR2 FVKESK. The ends were cut back, 5 bases at V and 1 base at J, with 9 bases in the middle. The CDR3 nucleotides are TGTGCCAGCAGCAGAGAGGGATCTGGGGCCAACGTCCTGACTTTC. Translation: CASSREGSGANVLTF.